Below are 16 T cell receptor beta chains sequenced from a single sample in a study of blood T cell repertoires in COVID-19. Assay: immunoSEQ multiplex PCR; the TCRdb copy retains only in-frame clones and omits some. This sample has around 100,000 clones, with under 85% found just once. Sequenced: peripheral blood. These receptors all stem from a human donor in a cohort sampled during active COVID-19.

V and J are TRBV7-8 and TRBJ1-2, with 8 nucleotides matching TRBD1. With V trimmed by 5 bases and J by 0 bases, 5 bases remained unmatched. This CDR3 region has 15 residues. Germline-derived CDR1 and CDR2 are SGHVS and FQNEAQ. CDR3 loop: CASSRGTGTNYGYTF. The CDR3 DNA reads as TGTGCCAGCAGCCGAGGGACAGGCACTAACTATGGCTACACCTTC.

J is TRBJ1-2 and V is TRBV5-4; 10 bases map to TRBD1. V lost 0 bases and J lost 3; bases outside the gene matches: 2. CDR3 length equals 15 residues. Germline CDR1 reads SGHNT; CDR2 reads YYREEE (reference sequence). CDR3: CASSLGGTGDYGYTF. The CDR3 nucleotides are TGTGCCAGCAGCTTGGGGGGGACAGGGGACTATGGCTACACCTTC.

The genes are TRBV6-2 or TRBV6-3 and TRBJ2-3; 8 bases are a match to TRBD2. The CDR3 length is 13 residues. J gave up 4 bases and V 6 bases, and 3 bases lay outside the gene matches. Germline V gene data show CDR1 as MNHEY and CDR2 as SVGEGT. The CDR3: CASSPGLADTQYF. For the CDR3, the DNA is TGTGCCAGCAGCCCGGGACTAGCAGATACGCAGTATTTT.

V gene TRBV11-2 combines with J gene TRBJ2-3; D remains ambiguous. V shed 1 base and J shed 2 bases, with 4 bases lying between them. This CDR3 has 13 amino acids. The germline V gene encodes CDR1 SGHAT and CDR2 FQNNGV. In DNA, the CDR3 is TGTGCCAGCAGCTTAGGCTACACAGATACGCAGTATTTT. Translating gives CASSLGYTDTQYF. Combining the CDR3 with reference TRBV11-2 and TRBJ2-3 gives the whole variable domain EAGVAQSPRYKIIEKRQSVAFWCNPISGHATLYWYQQILGQGPKLLIQFQNNGVVDDSQLPKDRFSAERLKGVDSTLKIQPAKLEDSAVYLCASSLGYTDTQYFGPGTRLTVL.

This clone was counted a single time. The gene calls are TRBV28 and TRBJ1-2; 9 bases line up with TRBD1. Germline CDR1 MDHEN, CDR2 SYDVKM. The CDR3 sequence is 13 residues long. After removal of 11 bases from V and 12 bases from J, the junction contained 16 bases not matched to a gene. CDR3 in amino acids: CAGSPGQGPIHTF. For the CDR3, the DNA is TGTGCCGGGTCTCCGGGACAGGGTCCTATCCACACCTTC.

This clone was found once. The gene calls are TRBV7-8 and TRBJ2-2; D gene ambiguous. CDR3 length equals 14 residues. The germline V and J ends were trimmed by 5 bases and 5 bases, with 12 bases remaining between them. CDR1 and CDR2 (germline): SGHVS, FQNEAQ. The CDR3: CASSVQSGTGELFF. As DNA, the CDR3 is TGTGCCAGCAGCGTGCAATCGGGTACCGGGGAGCTGTTTTTT.

The DNA for the CDR3 is TGTGCCAGCAGCTTACCGCGGGGGGGCCCCTACGAGCAGTACTTC. It is translated as CASSLPRGGPYEQYF. This chain connects TRBV7-2 to TRBJ2-7, with 9 nucleotides matching TRBD2. J lost 2 bases, V lost 2 bases, and 4 bases had no gene match. Per germline, CDR1 SGHTA and CDR2 FQGNSA. CDR3 length equals 15 residues.

The chain links TRBV18 to TRBJ2-7; maybe TRBD1 (6 bases). Per germline, CDR1 KGHSH and CDR2 LQKENI. The CDR3 sequence is 16 residues long. With 2 bases removed from V and 1 base from J, the gap between germline ends came to 15 bases. This chain's CDR3 is CASSPVRQATSYEQYF. CDR3 DNA: TGTGCCAGCTCACCAGTACGACAGGCCACTTCCTACGAGCAGTACTTC.

CDR3 region: CATSRDRGTEAFF. CDR3 in DNA: TGTGCCACCAGCAGAGATCGGGGCACTGAAGCTTTCTTT. V and J are TRBV15 and TRBJ1-1; D unresolved. CDR1 and CDR2 from the germline V gene are LNHNV and YYDKDF (reference sequence). The CDR3 covers 13 residues. Trimming shortened V by 0 bases and J by 4 bases, and 6 bases separated the two germline ends.

This clone has only a few counts. V and J are TRBV6-5 and TRBJ2-1, with D perhaps matching TRBD1 (5 bases). This CDR3 contains 15 residues. Trimming shortened V by 10 bases and J by 6 bases, and 22 bases separated the two germline ends. Germline V lookup: CDR1 MNHEY, CDR2 SVGAGI. The CDR3 bases are TGTGCCAAGGGGCCCGCGGACGGCGAAGGCAATGAGCAGTTCTTC. This sequence encodes CAKGPADGEGNEQFF.

The chain combines TRBV7-9 with TRBJ2-7; D possibly corresponds to TRBD2 (7 bases). Per germline, CDR1 SEHNR and CDR2 FQNEAQ (reference sequence). The CDR3 has 14 residues. V lost 2 bases to trimming and J lost 5 bases, with 13 bases between them. This chain's CDR3 is CASSLLGGAHEQYF. CDR3 coding DNA: TGTGCCAGCAGCTTATTAGGGGGGGCCCACGAGCAGTACTTC.

The chain couples TRBV2 to TRBJ1-2; a possible D gene is TRBD1 (6 bases). CDR1 is SNHLY and CDR2 is FYNNEI in the germline V gene. The CDR3 loop spans 12 amino acids. V was shortened by 5 bases and J by 6 bases, with 10 bases between the two germline ends. The CDR3 DNA follows: TGTGCCAGCAGTCTACAGGGTAATGGCTACACCTTC. It specifies CASSLQGNGYTF. The variable domain in full, completed from reference TRBV2 and TRBJ1-2, reads EPEVTQTPSHQVTQMGQEVILRCVPISNHLYFYWYRQILGQKVEFLVSFYNNEISEKSEIFDDQFSVERPDGSNFTLKIRSTKLEDSAMYFCASSLQGNGYTFGSGTRLTVV.

The gene calls are TRBV5-3 and TRBJ2-7; D call uncertain. TRBV5-3 is an ORF; its function is uncertain. The CDR3 covers 16 residues. The V and J ends lost 0 bases and 0 bases respectively, with 13 bases between them. The CDR3 DNA reads as TGTGCCAGAAGCTTGGATACCACAGAGAGCTCCTACGAGCAGTACTTC. It specifies CARSLDTTESSYEQYF.

This CDR3 is CASSLGQVLPNNEQFF. The CDR3 DNA reads TGTGCCAGCAGCCTGGGACAGGTCCTACCCAACAATGAGCAGTTCTTC. This chain joins TRBV9 and TRBJ2-1; 8 bases map to TRBD1. This CDR3 has 16 amino acids. V was pared by 4 bases and J by 5 bases, with 11 bases of the junction left unmatched. Germline CDR1 SGDLS, CDR2 YYNGEE.

The chain is built from TRBV6-5 and TRBJ1-4; 9 nucleotides agree with TRBD1. The V segment lost 6 bases and the J segment 7 bases; nucleotides outside the gene matches: 6. Germline V lookup: CDR1 MNHEY, CDR2 SVGAGI. This CDR3 comprises 14 residues. Here the CDR3 reads CASRPTGGGEKLFF. The CDR3 region has the DNA TGTGCCAGCAGGCCGACAGGGGGAGGTGAAAAACTGTTTTTT.

The rearrangement uses TRBV28 and TRBJ1-2; D may be TRBD1 (5 bases). Trimming took off 2 bases at V and 4 bases at J, with 11 bases between the two ends. The CDR3 contains 14 residues. The germline gives CDR1 MDHEN, CDR2 SYDVKM. The CDR3 loop is CASSLMAGLYGYTF. The CDR3 nucleotides read TGTGCCAGCAGTTTAATGGCGGGACTCTATGGCTACACCTTC.